The 27 T cell receptor beta chains in this list originate from one sample, sequenced in a study of blood T cells in healthy people across ages. A second PCR of 7 to 11 cycles used a sample-barcoded 5' primer and a J-beta primer mix. TCRdb ran MiXCR on the 5' RACE reads and lists one entry per CDR3 protein. The data contain fewer than 1.5 million distinct CDR3 sequences, roughly 45% of them singletons. Source material: blood. The receptors originated from a woman aged 18-35 years in good health.

CDR3 residues: CASRPGLPDTQYF. DNA of the CDR3: TGTGCCAGCAGGCCGGGACTTCCCGATACGCAGTATTTT. The chain carries TRBV27 and TRBJ2-3; TRBD2 might be the D (6 bases). The CDR3 spans 13 residues. Germline values: CDR1 MNHEY, CDR2 SMNVEV (reference sequence). V lost 6 bases and J lost 6, with 13 bases in between.

This clonotype has only one observation. The rearrangement uses TRBV13 and TRBJ2-4; D is uncertain. Matching the DNA end better, TRBJ2-7 makes the J call doubtful. Germline V gene lookup returns CDR1 PRHDT and CDR2 FYEKMQ (reference sequence). The CDR3 is 15 amino acids. CDR3 in amino acids: CASSFGVSRAYEQYF. The CDR3 DNA reads TGTGCCAGCAGCTTTGGGGTAAGCCGTGCCTACGAGCAGTACTTC.

This clonotype was picked up one time. This chain joins TRBV6-1 and TRBJ1-5, with D possibly matching TRBD1 (5 bases). V was clipped by 1 base and J by 5 bases, with 12 bases between them. Germline V lookup: CDR1 MNHNS, CDR2 SASEGT. The length of the CDR3 is 15 residues. The CDR3: CASSEEGGGDQPQHF. The DNA for the CDR3 is TGTGCCAGCAGTGAAGAGGGCGGGGGAGATCAGCCCCAGCATTTT.

The sample holds a few counts of this clonotype. This chain uses TRBV3-1 with TRBJ2-7; TRBD2 matches at 8 bases. Losses at the gene ends were 6 bases for V and 2 bases for J; bases not matched to a gene: 9. CDR1 and CDR2 from the germline V gene are LGHDT and YNNKEL (reference sequence). There are 15 residues in the CDR3. CDR3 nucleotide sequence: TGTGCCAGCAGTGTCGGGAGGGGACCGACCTACGAGCAGTACTTC. Its protein product is CASSVGRGPTYEQYF.

This clonotype came up a few times. This chain joins TRBV28 and TRBJ2-1; tentatively, D is TRBD2 (6 bases). V lost 5 bases and J 12 bases, leaving 26 bases between the germline ends. This CDR3 has 16 residues. CDR1 and CDR2 (germline): MDHEN, SYDVKM. CDR3 region: CASSPSPYREIPRQFF. CDR3 DNA sequence: TGTGCCAGCAGTCCCTCCCCATACCGGGAGATTCCTAGGCAGTTCTTC.

This clonotype has a handful of counts. This chain links TRBV6-6 with TRBJ1-2; D gene uncertain. CDR3 length: 14 amino acids. Per germline, CDR1 MNHNY and CDR2 SVGAGI (reference sequence). V lost 6 bases, J lost 5 bases, and 16 bases lay in between. CDR3 sequence reads: CASSHAVGGYGYTF. Written as DNA, the CDR3 is TGTGCCAGCAGCCACGCCGTGGGCGGTTATGGCTACACCTTC.

This clonotype was detected ten times or more. The CDR3: CASSEGPTDTQYF. Here the CDR3 DNA reads TGCGCCAGCAGCGAGGGACCCACAGATACGCAGTATTTT. The chain employs TRBV5-1 and TRBJ2-3; D possibly uses TRBD1 or TRBD2 (5 bases each). Germline loops: CDR1 SGHRS, CDR2 YFSETQ. The length of the CDR3 is 13 residues. V was shortened by 4 bases and J by 2 bases, with 8 bases between the two germline ends.

This clonotype was counted only a few times. The chain is built from TRBV6-5 and TRBJ2-1; 8 positions match TRBD1. Per the germline V gene, CDR1 is MNHEY and CDR2 is SVGAGI. With V trimmed by 6 bases and J by 8 bases, 9 bases remained unmatched. This CDR3 is 14 amino acids long. CDR3 loop: CASRRQGTGHEQFF. The CDR3 bases are TGTGCCAGCAGAAGACAGGGGACGGGGCATGAGCAGTTCTTC.

The V gene is TRBV20-1, the J gene TRBJ2-1, with TRBD2 matching over 8 bases. J was trimmed by 6 bases and V by 3 bases; bases with no gene match: 7. The V gene's germline CDR1 is DFQATT and CDR2 SNEGSKA (reference sequence). The CDR3 extends over 14 amino acids. CDR3 sequence reads: CSASQSGSFNEQFF. The CDR3, as DNA: TGCAGTGCTAGTCAAAGCGGGAGTTTCAATGAGCAGTTCTTC.

This clonotype was picked up a small number of times. The chain employs TRBV14 and TRBJ2-5; 7 nucleotides agree with TRBD2. With V trimmed by 0 bases and J by 3 bases, 7 bases remained unmatched. Germline V gene lookup returns CDR1 SGHDN and CDR2 FVKESK. The CDR3 consists of 16 residues. This CDR3 reads CASSQDVGTTKETQYF. In DNA form, the CDR3 reads TGTGCCAGCAGCCAAGATGTTGGGACTACCAAAGAGACCCAGTACTTC.

The V call is TRBV6-4, the J call TRBJ1-2, with D possibly being TRBD1 (6 bases). From germline, CDR1 is MRHNA and CDR2 SNTAGT. This CDR3 is 13 amino acids long. Deletions cut 3 bases from V and 8 bases from J, with 13 bases between. CDR3 loop: CASSETGRGGYTF. CDR3 nucleotide sequence: TGTGCCAGCAGTGAAACAGGGAGAGGGGGCTACACCTTC.

V is TRBV25-1 and J is TRBJ2-4; 9 bases agree with TRBD2. The length of the CDR3 is 15 residues. Germline loops: CDR1 MGHDK, CDR2 SYGVNS. V was clipped by 5 bases and J by 5 bases; unmatched bases: 7. CDR3 loop: CASSLGAGGQNIQYF. CDR3 DNA sequence: TGTGCCAGCAGTCTCGGTGCGGGGGGGCAAAACATTCAGTACTTC.

This clonotype was detected only once. The rearrangement joins TRBV16 to TRBJ1-5, with D maybe TRBD1 (5 bases). Trimming shortened V by 2 bases and J by 0 bases, and 23 bases separated the two germline ends. CDR3 size: 20 residues. Germline assignment: CDR1 KGHSY and CDR2 FQNENV. The CDR3 spells CASSQAGIGARGASNQPQHF. As DNA, the CDR3 is TGTGCCAGCAGCCAAGCAGGGATTGGGGCTCGCGGGGCTAGCAATCAGCCCCAGCATTTT.

As regards this clonotype: At one of its ends the junction is not consistent with the germline gene, which may arise from a read error. The rearrangement joins TRBV6-1 to TRBJ2-2, with 9 nucleotides matching TRBD2. CDR3 length: 15 residues. Germline V lookup: CDR1 MNHNS, CDR2 SASEGT. The CDR3 bases are TGTACCAGCAGTGATTTAGCGGGAGCGGGGGGGGAGCTGTTTTTT. This codes for CTSSDLAGAGGELFF.

This clonotype was detected ten times or more. As DNA, the CDR3 is TGTGCCAGCAGTGAAGAGGTGGGAAGCTCCTACGAGCAGTACTTC. It codes for CASSEEVGSSYEQYF. This chain uses TRBV6-1 with TRBJ2-7; D gene uncertain. V dropped 1 base and J dropped 0 bases, with 10 bases sitting between them. There are 15 residues in the CDR3. Per germline, CDR1 MNHNS and CDR2 SASEGT.

The chain employs TRBV7-2 and TRBJ1-3; 9 bases fit TRBD1. Unmatched junction bases numbered 4, after V lost 0 bases and J lost 4 bases. The germline V gene has CDR1 SGHTA and CDR2 FQGNSA. The CDR3 extends over 16 amino acids. CDR3 DNA: TGTGCCAGCAGCTTAGCCCGCGGGACAGGGGGAAACACCATATATTTT. The encoded protein is CASSLARGTGGNTIYF.

The chain employs TRBV4-2 and TRBJ2-7; TRBD2 matches at 10 bases. Trimming removed 4 bases from V and 2 bases from J; junction bases left unmatched: 8. Germline V gene data show CDR1 as LGHNA and CDR2 as YNFKEQ. The length of the CDR3 is 16 residues. The CDR3 nucleotides read TGTGCCAGCAGCCGAAGCGGGGGGGCCGTCGCCTACGAGCAGTACTTC. It encodes CASSRSGGAVAYEQYF.

This chain links TRBV3-1 with TRBJ2-7; D not resolved. The length of the CDR3 is 12 residues. Germline CDR1 and CDR2: LGHDT and YNNKEL (reference sequence). V gave up 2 bases and J gave up 3 bases, with 5 bases separating them. CDR3 residues: CASSQFIYEQYF. The CDR3 DNA reads TGTGCCAGCAGCCAATTCATCTACGAGCAGTACTTC.

This clonotype was counted between two and nine times. The chain is built from TRBV4-2 and TRBJ2-1, with 13 bases fitting TRBD2. There are 16 residues in the CDR3. V shed 5 bases, J shed 5 bases, and the junction held 6 bases outside the gene matches. CDR1 LGHNA and CDR2 YNFKEQ come from the germline V gene. The CDR3 is CASSAGTSGTNNEQFF. The CDR3 nucleotides read TGTGCCAGCAGCGCCGGGACTAGCGGGACTAACAATGAGCAGTTCTTC.

The chain is built from TRBV15 and TRBJ2-1, with D unclear. The length of the CDR3 is 16 residues. Between the trimmed V and J ends, which lost 5 bases and 5 bases, there was a span of 19 bases. The germline CDR1 and CDR2 sequences are LNHNV and YYDKDF (reference sequence). The DNA of the CDR3 is TGTGCCACCAGCCTCGTCTGGGGTACGGTTAACAATGAGCAGTTCTTC. Amino acids: CATSLVWGTVNNEQFF.

This clonotype was counted between two and nine times. This chain uses TRBV11-2 with TRBJ1-1, with D hard to call. The CDR3 is made up of 13 amino acids. V lost 1 base to trimming and J lost 1 base, with 4 bases between them. Germline V gene data show CDR1 as SGHAT and CDR2 as FQNNGV. CDR3: CASSLATNTEAFF. DNA of the CDR3: TGTGCCAGCAGCTTAGCTACGAACACTGAAGCTTTCTTT.

Many counts were recorded for this clonotype. The chain uses TRBV29-1 and TRBJ2-1; no definite D call. Germline V lookup: CDR1 SQVTM, CDR2 ANQGSEA. Trimming left V 1 base short and J 10 bases short, with 5 bases between. The length of the CDR3 is 10 residues. The CDR3: CSVEVEEQFF. CDR3 sequence (DNA): TGCAGCGTTGAAGTTGAGGAGCAGTTCTTC.

This clonotype was recorded a few times. The chain is built from TRBV7-9 and TRBJ2-5; tentatively, D is TRBD1 (5 bases). This CDR3 contains 13 residues. V lost 5 bases and J 3 bases, leaving 10 bases between the germline ends. Germline V gives CDR1 SEHNR, CDR2 FQNEAQ (reference sequence). This CDR3 is CASSVRVEETQYF. CDR3 sequence (DNA): TGTGCCAGCAGCGTCAGGGTGGAAGAGACCCAGTACTTC.

Only a few counts were recorded for this clonotype. This chain connects TRBV20-1 to TRBJ2-7, with D unclear. Germline-derived CDR1 and CDR2 are DFQATT and SNEGSKA (reference sequence). Trimming pared 6 bases from V and 0 bases from J, leaving 15 bases between. CDR3 length: 14 residues. The CDR3 region has the DNA TGCAGTGCCCCCCGATCGGGCCGCTCCTACGAGCAGTACTTC. This codes for CSAPRSGRSYEQYF.

This chain joins TRBV6-5 and TRBJ2-1; 9 nucleotides agree with TRBD2. The CDR3 runs 16 residues. Germline CDR1 and CDR2: MNHEY and SVGAGI. V lost 0 bases to trimming and J lost 7 bases; unmatched junction nucleotides: 7. For the CDR3, the DNA is TGTGCCAGCAGTTACTCGTCGGCGGGGGGGCAGAATGAGCAGTTCTTC. Translated: CASSYSSAGGQNEQFF.

This chain joins TRBV3-1 and TRBJ2-5; perhaps TRBD1 as D (5 bases). Trimming pared 2 bases from V and 0 bases from J, leaving 10 bases between. Germline V CDR1 and CDR2: LGHDT, YNNKEL (reference sequence). The CDR3 runs to 15 residues. CDR3 loop: CASSQRGLYQETQYF. In DNA, the CDR3 is TGTGCCAGCAGCCAAAGGGGCCTGTACCAAGAGACCCAGTACTTC.

The chain has TRBV9 and TRBJ2-1; D gene unclear. CDR3 length: 14 residues. V was pared by 0 bases and J by 6 bases, with 10 bases between. Germline CDR1 reads SGDLS; CDR2 reads YYNGEE. The CDR3 loop reads CASSVGQVFNEQFF. CDR3 DNA sequence: TGTGCCAGCAGCGTAGGGCAAGTTTTCAATGAGCAGTTCTTC.